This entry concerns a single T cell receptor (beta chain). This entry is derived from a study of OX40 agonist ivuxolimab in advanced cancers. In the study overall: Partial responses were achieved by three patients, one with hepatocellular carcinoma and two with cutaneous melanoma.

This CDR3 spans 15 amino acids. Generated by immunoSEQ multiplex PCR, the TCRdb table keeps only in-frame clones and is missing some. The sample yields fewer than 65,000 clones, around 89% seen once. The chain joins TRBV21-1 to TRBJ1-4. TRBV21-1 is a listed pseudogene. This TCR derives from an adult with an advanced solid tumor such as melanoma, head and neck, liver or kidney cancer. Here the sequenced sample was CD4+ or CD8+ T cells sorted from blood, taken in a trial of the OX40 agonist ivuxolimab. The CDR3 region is CASSKYGGPKEKLFF. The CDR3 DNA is TGTGCCAGCAGCAAATACGGGGGGCCAAAAGAAAAACTGTTTTTT.